This T cell receptor beta chain was recorded in a study of radiation and T cells in renal cell carcinoma. Overall study findings and caveats: From baseline, blood top tumor clonotypes peaked at 2 weeks post-radiation. No pretreatment tumor biopsies were available for baseline clonotypes.

This CDR3 contains 20 residues. The germline V gene encodes CDR1 SGHDN and CDR2 FVKESK. V trimming: 1 base; J trimming: 2 bases; junction bases outside the gene matches: 18. The time point was: blood 2 weeks post-SBRT. Treatment denoted: 15 Gy SBRT to primary tumor, nephrectomy 4 weeks later. Radiation-treated patients gave blood at baseline, week 2 and week 4. The protocol was immunoSEQ multiplex PCR, while the TCRdb copy is restricted to in-frame clones and leaves out a portion. The repertoire includes about 26,000 clones, over 75% of them detected once, and 31% sits in the top ten. A word on this clone: Its cognate antigen is unknown.

The receptor was isolated from a man aged 60 to 75 with renal cell carcinoma. Sequences were derived from blood, sampled from a patient whose treatment included radiotherapy and nephrectomy. This rearrangement joins TRBV14 to TRBJ1-1; 8 bases map to TRBD1. The CDR3 DNA reads as TGTGCCAGCAGCCAAGTGGGAGCGGACAGGGTTTTCAAGGCCAACACTGAAGCTTTCTTT. Amino acid sequence: CASSQVGADRVFKANTEAFF.